This T cell receptor (beta chain) came from a study of shared clonotypes between healthy human individuals (TCRdb year 2020). For the study in its entirety: Two women and a few men aged 18 to 49 years were included in the cohort. For each donor, CD4 naive and CD4 memory were each given three plates, CD8 naive was given two plates, and CD8 memory was given one plate. To estimate repertoire size and how much clonotypes are shared between individuals, the study performed deep sequencing of blood TCR repertoires from a handful of healthy adults. To increase sequencing depth and limit assay-specific biases, different laboratories used diverse techniques to prepare libraries and sequence TCR repertoires. Each donor's leukapheresis produced roughly between roughly 0.85 and 10 billion PBMCs. Study-level results and caveats: Larger estimated clonotype richness was generally found for naive subsets than for memory subsets. Even with the large sequencing depth, rarefaction of the sorted-subset datasets indicated that sequencing was incomplete. Sharing across a few donors was observed for around 5% of naive CD4, over 3% of naive CD8, 2.3% of memory CD4, and around 0.4% of memory CD8 clonotypes. Clonotypes shared by all four sorted-subset donors showed higher generation probabilities than non-shared clonotypes. Sampling was restricted to blood, and TCR repertoires in tissue are likely to differ from TCR repertoires in blood. The genetic and exposure-history diversity represented was limited by the small number of donors. Based on pairwise subsampling, the degree of clonotype sharing among donors was expected to be affected by sequencing depth.

The donors were healthy, HIV-negative adults with no recently reported acute infections or vaccinations. Every donor was a Caucasian adult residing in Nashville, Tennessee, USA. CD4+ T cells were enriched by magnetic negative selection; naive cells were then positively selected on CD45RA, and the negative fraction formed the memory subset. After blood collection by leukapheresis, PBMCs were isolated using Ficoll-Histopaque density gradient centrifugation and then cryopreserved in the vapor phase of liquid nitrogen. Analytical flow cytometry was used to check the purity and quantity of every magnetically sorted T cell population. Genomic DNA was isolated from each sorted fraction and quantified by UV absorbance on a Nanodrop 2000c. Worth noting for this clone: What this receptor recognizes is not known. Base qualities were left out, and no much larger clone turns up one base away.

Using the deep immunoSEQ assay, TCR CDR3 regions were amplified from genomic DNA by multiplex PCR. For each cell subset, the extracted genomic DNA was distributed evenly across all wells of several immunoSEQ 96-well plates, and each plate served as one replicate. Each replicate PCR for sorted subsets received around 210 ng genomic DNA, equal to 28,000 or so T cell genomes. Purified libraries were measured with a Qubit 3.0 fluorometer, size-checked on a Bioanalyzer 2100, and measured again with the KAPA Library Quantification kit. A separate single-read 150-cycle Illumina NextSeq 550 flow cell was used to sequence each immunoSEQ 96-well plate. Turning to the authors' computational methods: The immunoSEQ output contained only junctional sequences without quality scores, so filtering could not match that applied to full-length reads. To assign V/J genes and CDR3, sequences were annotated using PyIR, a Python wrapper for IgBLAST v1.9, with IMGT germline references. Any read was removed if the V/J assignment was weak (E-value above 1e-6), the CDR3 was missing, or the read contained stop codons, out-of-frame junctions, or ambiguous translated residues. A V3J clonotype was defined by an identical inferred V gene, J gene, and CDR3 amino acid sequence. To compute the percentage overlap between repertoires, the number of shared unique clonotypes was divided by the size of the smaller repertoire. Richness of each repertoire was evaluated using RTK rarefaction, the Chao1 estimator, and Recon v2.1 estimates of unobserved clonotypes. OLGA was used to compute generation probabilities for all TCRbeta clonotypes that the gDNA method yielded from a few donors. As stored in TCRdb, this immuneACCESS dataset retains in-frame rearrangements with V and J assigned. A fraction of the clones does not appear; measured against another copy, unresolved V genes explain less than half of the discrepancy, and the remainder lacks a known reason. That table is the source of V, J and clone size, and D and trimming were worked out from the DNA. This sample comprises roughly 1,500,000 clones, 95% to 99% of them detected only once. The top ten clonotypes cover around 0.45% of the sample.

The TCR originated in a man aged 25 to 40 in good health. Sequencing input: naive CD4+ T cells sorted from blood. The label giving this sample's cell subset or site can be read as: CD45RA+ positively selected.

The CDR3 protein is CSASRGGNYGYTF. Read as DNA, the sequence is TGCAGCGCTTCACGGGGGGGGAACTATGGCTACACCTTC. The chain links TRBV29-1 with TRBJ1-2; TRBD1 might be the D gene, on 5 matching bases. Deletion took 7 bases off V and 2 bases off J, with a span of 14 bases between the germline ends. As encoded in the germline V gene, CDR1 is SQVTM while CDR2 is ANQGSEA. Including the terminal cysteine and phenylalanine, the CDR3 comprises 13 residues. Kept here is only the CDR3 DNA, which spans 39 bases and is read in frame from base 1.